Sequencing of this T cell receptor beta chain was carried out in a study of control samples from healthy donors and cancer patients. Germline loops: CDR1 MRHNA, CDR2 SNTAGT. This CDR3 spans 16 amino acids. V gave up 0 bases and J gave up 5 bases, with 16 bases separating them. This table comes from immunoSEQ multiplex PCR, and its TCRdb copy is limited to in-frame clones, with some not included. This sample carries 100,000 to 150,000 clones, over 80% of them seen once, and the ten largest clones take about 2.2%. Sequencing input: blood. This receptor was taken from a woman in her forties or fifties in good health. The chain links TRBV6-4 to TRBJ1-1; D unresolved. The CDR3 sequence: CASSDSRIRVDTEAFF. The CDR3 region has the DNA TGTGCCAGCAGTGACTCTAGGATAAGGGTTGATACTGAAGCTTTCTTT.